This record covers a single TCR beta chain. Its cognate antigen is unknown. This sample was taken from a study of Tregs in tolerant kidney transplant recipients. Study at large: Sorting of CD4+CD25+CD127- cells followed approximately three-day belatacept mixed lymphocyte reactions, sometimes with roughly five-day graft donor restimulation. Sorting used antibodies to exclude donor cells.

Sequencing was performed with immunoSEQ multiplex PCR; in TCRdb, only in-frame clones are kept and a portion is missing. The sample contains 35,000 to 50,000 clones, around 95% of which appear only once. Overall study findings and caveats: Activated donor B cell expansion appeared to reveal the most relevant donor-specific TCRbeta repertoire. Few patients were studied, so findings need validation in larger groups.

V dropped 4 bases and J dropped 2 bases, with 13 bases sitting between them. The CDR3 length is 15 residues. Germline V CDR1 and CDR2: SGDLS, YYNGEE. Specimen: Tregs from blood cultured with allogeneic cells. This sequence joins TRBV9 and TRBJ1-5; D might be TRBD1 (5 bases). This TCR was sampled from a human donor in good health. The CDR3 DNA reads as TGTGCCAGCAGCCGGGGACGGGAGGGCAATCAGCCCCAGCATTTT. This sequence encodes CASSRGREGNQPQHF.